These 3 T cell receptor beta chains share one sample of origin, sequenced in a study of shared clonotypes between healthy human individuals. The table came from immunoSEQ multiplex PCR; TCRdb's copy has only in-frame clones and leaves some out. The sample holds 2 million to 2.5 million clones, approximately 93% seen once. Sample: naive CD4+ T cells from PBMCs. Documented subset: CD45RA+ positively selected. These TCRs come from a man between 18 and 29 years old in good health. Some clones in this sample may be carry-over from other donors' samples.

This rearrangement joins TRBV5-1 to TRBJ1-3, with 10 bases matching TRBD1. Germline assignment: CDR1 SGHRS and CDR2 YFSETQ. The CDR3 is 16 residues long. V shed 1 base, J shed 6 bases, and the junction held 7 bases outside the gene matches. The DNA for the CDR3 is TGCGCCAGCAGCTTGAATCCGGGACAGGGGACAAACACCATATATTTT. This codes for CASSLNPGQGTNTIYF.

Comments on this clone: The same CDR3 arises from other DNA sequences in this sample as well. The V gene is TRBV18, the J gene TRBJ2-7; D uncertain. Germline CDR1 is KGHSH and CDR2 is LQKENI. The V and J ends lost 3 bases and 1 base respectively, with 4 bases between them. CDR3 size: 12 residues. In nucleotides, the CDR3 is TGTGCCAGCTCACCCGAATCCTACGAGCAGTACTTC. Its protein product is CASSPESYEQYF.

The chain has TRBV2 and TRBJ2-2; 12 bases agree with TRBD2. The germline gives CDR1 SNHLY, CDR2 FYNNEI. This CDR3 is 17 amino acids long. The ends lost 6 bases at V and 0 bases at J; junction bases unmatched: 5. The CDR3 DNA reads as TGTGCCAGCAGCGCCGGGACTAGCGGGCCGAACACCGGGGAGCTGTTTTTT. Its protein is CASSAGTSGPNTGELFF.